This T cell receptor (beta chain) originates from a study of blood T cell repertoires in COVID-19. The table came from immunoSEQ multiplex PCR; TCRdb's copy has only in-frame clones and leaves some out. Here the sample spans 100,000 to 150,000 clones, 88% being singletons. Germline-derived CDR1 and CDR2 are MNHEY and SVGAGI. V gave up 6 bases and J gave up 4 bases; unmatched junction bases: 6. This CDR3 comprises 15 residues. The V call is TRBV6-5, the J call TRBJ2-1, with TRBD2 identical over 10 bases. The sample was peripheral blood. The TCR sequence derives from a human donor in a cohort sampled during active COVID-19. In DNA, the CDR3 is TGTGCCAGCAGGACAGCGGGAGGGGGATACAATGAGCAGTTCTTC. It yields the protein CASRTAGGGYNEQFF.